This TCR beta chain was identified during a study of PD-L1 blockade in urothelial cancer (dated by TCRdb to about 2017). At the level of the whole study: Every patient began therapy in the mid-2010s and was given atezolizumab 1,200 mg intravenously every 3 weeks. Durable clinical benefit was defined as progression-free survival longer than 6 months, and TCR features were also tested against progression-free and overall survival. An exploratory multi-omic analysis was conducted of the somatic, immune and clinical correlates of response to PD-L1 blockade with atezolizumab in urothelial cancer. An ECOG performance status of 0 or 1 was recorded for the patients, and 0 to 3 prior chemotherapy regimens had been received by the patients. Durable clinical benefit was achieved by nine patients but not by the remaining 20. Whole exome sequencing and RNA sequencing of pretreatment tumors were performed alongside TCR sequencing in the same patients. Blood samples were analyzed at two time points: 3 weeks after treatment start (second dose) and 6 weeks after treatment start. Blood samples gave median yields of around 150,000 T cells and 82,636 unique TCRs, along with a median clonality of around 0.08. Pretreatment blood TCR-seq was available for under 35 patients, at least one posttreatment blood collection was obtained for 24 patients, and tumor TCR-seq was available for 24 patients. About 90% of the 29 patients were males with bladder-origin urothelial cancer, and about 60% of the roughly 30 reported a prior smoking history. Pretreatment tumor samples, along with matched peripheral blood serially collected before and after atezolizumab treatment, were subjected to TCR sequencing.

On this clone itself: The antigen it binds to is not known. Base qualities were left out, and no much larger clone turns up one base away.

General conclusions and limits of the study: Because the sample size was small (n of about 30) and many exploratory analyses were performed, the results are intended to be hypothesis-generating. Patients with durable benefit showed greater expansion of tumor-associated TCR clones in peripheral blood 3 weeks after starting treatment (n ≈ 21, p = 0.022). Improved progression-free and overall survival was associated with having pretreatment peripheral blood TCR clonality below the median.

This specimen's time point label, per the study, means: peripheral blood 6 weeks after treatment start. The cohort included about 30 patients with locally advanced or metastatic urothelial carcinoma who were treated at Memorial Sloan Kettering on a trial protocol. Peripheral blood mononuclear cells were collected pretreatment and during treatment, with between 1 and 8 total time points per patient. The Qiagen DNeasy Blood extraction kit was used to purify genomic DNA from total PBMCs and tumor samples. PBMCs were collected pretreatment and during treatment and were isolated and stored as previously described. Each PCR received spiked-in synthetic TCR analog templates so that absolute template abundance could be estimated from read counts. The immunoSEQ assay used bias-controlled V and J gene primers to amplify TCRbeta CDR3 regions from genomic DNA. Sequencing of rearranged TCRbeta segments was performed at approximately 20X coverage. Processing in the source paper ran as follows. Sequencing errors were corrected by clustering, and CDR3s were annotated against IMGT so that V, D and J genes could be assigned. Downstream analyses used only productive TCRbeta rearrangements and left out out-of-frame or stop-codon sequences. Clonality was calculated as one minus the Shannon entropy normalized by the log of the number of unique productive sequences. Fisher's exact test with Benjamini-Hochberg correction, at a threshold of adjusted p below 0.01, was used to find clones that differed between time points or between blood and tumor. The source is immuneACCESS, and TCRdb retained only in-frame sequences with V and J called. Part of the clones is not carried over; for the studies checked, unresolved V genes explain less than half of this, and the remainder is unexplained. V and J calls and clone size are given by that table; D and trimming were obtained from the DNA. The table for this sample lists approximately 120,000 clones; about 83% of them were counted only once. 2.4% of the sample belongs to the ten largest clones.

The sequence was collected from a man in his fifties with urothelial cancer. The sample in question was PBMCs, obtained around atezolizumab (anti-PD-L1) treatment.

The bases read TGTGCCAGCGGGGGGACTAGCGGAAAGCAGTTCTTC. Translated, this gives CASGGTSGKQFF. The chain is encoded by TRBV2 joined to TRBJ2-1; 11 middle bases align to TRBD2. From a lookup of the germline V gene, CDR1 and CDR2 are SNHLY and FYNNEI. Taken from cysteine to phenylalanine, the CDR3 has 12 residues. The CDR3 DNA has 36 bases and is translated from base 1. Here V drops 8 bases and J drops 11 bases, and the junction holds 5 bases not matched to any gene.